Following are 4 T cell receptor beta chains from one sample sequenced in a study of T cells in localized non-small cell lung cancer. Using immunoSEQ multiplex PCR, the repertoire was profiled, and TCRdb retains in-frame clones only, with some absent. The sample gives 65,000 to 95,000 clones, around three quarters of which show up once; roughly 21% is in the top ten. The material sequenced was PBMCs, taken before any cancer treatment. The receptors derive from a man between 40 and 70 years old with stage II squamous cell lung carcinoma.

This clone was observed a single time. The chain couples TRBV5-1 to TRBJ2-2; tentatively, D is TRBD1 (5 bases). The germline CDR1 and CDR2 sequences are SGHRS and YFSETQ. This CDR3 spans 15 amino acids. The V and J ends lost 0 bases and 7 bases respectively, with 13 bases between them. The CDR3 protein is CASSLGQLSSGELFF. Here the CDR3 DNA reads TGCGCCAGCAGCTTGGGACAGCTGAGCAGCGGGGAGCTGTTTTTT.

Regarding this clone: This CDR3 is also generated by other DNA sequences in the sample. This sequence joins TRBV28 and TRBJ2-6; D is perhaps TRBD1 (5 bases). Germline V gene data show CDR1 as MDHEN and CDR2 as SYDVKM. The V gene lost 5 bases and the J gene lost 0 bases, with 8 bases spanning the gap. The length of the CDR3 is 15 residues. This CDR3 is CASSPDSSGANVLTF. CDR3 sequence (DNA): TGTGCCAGCAGTCCCGACAGCTCTGGGGCCAACGTCCTGACTTTC.

The chain employs TRBV5-8 and TRBJ2-7; 12 bases match TRBD1. Trimming cost V 4 bases and J 2 bases; bases outside gene matches: 4. Germline V CDR1 and CDR2: SGHTS, YDEGEE. This CDR3 spans 15 amino acids. The CDR3 DNA follows: TGTGCCAGCAGCGGCGGGACAGGGGGCCCCTACGAGCAGTACTTC. Protein: CASSGGTGGPYEQYF.

The chain uses TRBV29-1 and TRBJ2-7; no reliable D call. V was cut by 6 bases and J by 5 bases, with 14 bases left in between. The CDR3 is made up of 12 amino acids. Germline values: CDR1 SQVTM, CDR2 ANQGSEA. The chain's CDR3 is CSVQKSNNEQYF. In DNA form, the CDR3 reads TGCAGCGTCCAGAAGTCGAATAACGAGCAGTACTTC.